This TCR beta chain originates from a study of blood T cell repertoires in COVID-19. In the study overall: Spain, Italy and the United States supplied samples that represented acute and convalescent COVID-19. PBMCs, B-cell-depleted T cells, or T cells provided the cDNA or gDNA that made up the material.

The Seattle site enrolled patients during active infection and followed them longitudinally. Per the authors' pipeline: Amplifying reference gene primers gave estimates of nucleated cell counts. Clones were read by immunoSEQ multiplex PCR, and TCRdb kept only the in-frame ones, dropping some. That table furnishes V, J and clone size, whereas the DNA furnished D and trimming. Of 190,000 or so clones detected, about 85% appear once; the ten largest clones hold around 0.93%. The V end lost 0 bases, the J end lost 6 bases, and 14 bases lay between the germline ends. The germline CDR1 and CDR2 sequences are WSHSY and SAAADI. The length of the CDR3 is 15 residues. The sample holds a few counts of this clone.

This receptor was obtained from a man aged 55 to 70 with COVID-19, enrolled during active disease. Sequenced material: peripheral blood. The chain uses TRBV10-2 and TRBJ1-1; D might be TRBD1 (5 bases). CDR3 in amino acids: CASSESTTTGAEAFF. DNA for the CDR3: TGCGCCAGCAGTGAGTCGACGACGACGGGGGCTGAAGCTTTCTTT.